Below, 32 T cell receptor beta chains from the same sample are listed, as sequenced in a study of identifying expanded T cells in peripheral blood. Data came from immunoSEQ multiplex PCR; TCRdb stores just in-frame clones and leaves some out. The sample shows 90,000 to 100,000 clones, about 90% of them seen only once. The sequencing sample was made of blood. Source of these receptors: a person aged 18 to 75 in good health.

This clone appeared a few times. The chain recombines TRBV9 with TRBJ1-3, with no clear D. The germline CDR1 and CDR2 sequences are SGDLS and YYNGEE. V was clipped by 0 bases and J by 2 bases, with 9 bases between them. This CDR3 contains 15 residues. The CDR3 region has the DNA TGTGCCAGCAGCGTAGGGGTGCTCGCTGGAAACACCATATATTTT. Translated: CASSVGVLAGNTIYF. Filled out from reference TRBV9 and TRBJ1-3, the complete variable domain reads DSGVTQTPKHLITATGQRVTLRCSPRSGDLSVYWYQQSLDQGLQFLIQYYNGEERAKGNILERFSAQQFPDLHSELNLSSLELGDSALYFCASSVGVLAGNTIYFGEGSWLTVV.

This chain joins TRBV27 and TRBJ2-3; 10 nucleotides align to TRBD1. The CDR3 spans 17 residues. V shed 2 bases, J shed 3 bases, and the junction held 8 bases outside the gene matches. Germline V gene lookup returns CDR1 MNHEY and CDR2 SMNVEV (reference sequence). CDR3 DNA: TGTGCCAGCAGTTTAGCTTTTGGGACAGGGGAAACAGATACGCAGTATTTT. Its translation: CASSLAFGTGETDTQYF.

The chain recombines TRBV12-2 with TRBJ2-1; the table gives TRBD2 as D, unverified against the DNA. TRBV12-2 is a recognized pseudogene. The CDR3 spans 18 residues. The CDR3 protein is CASRLPHEGPWFGNEQFF. CDR3 nucleotides: TGTGCAAGTCGCTTACCTCACGAGGGCCCTTGGTTCGGAAATGAGCAGTTCTTC.

V is TRBV7-9 and J is TRBJ1-5; possible D gene TRBD1, 5 bases. This CDR3 contains 13 residues. Germline CDR1 reads SEHNR; CDR2 reads FQNEAQ (reference sequence). Trimming took 5 bases from V and 7 from J, leaving 12 bases between them. CDR3 DNA sequence: TGTGCCAGCAGCCCGGGGGGGAGACAGCCCCAGCATTTT. Protein: CASSPGGRQPQHF.

In its sample, this clone ranks as medium-sized. J is TRBJ2-2 and V is TRBV11-2, with D hard to call. Germline V gives CDR1 SGHAT, CDR2 FQNNGV. The CDR3 consists of 13 residues. Between the trimmed V and J ends, which lost 5 bases and 0 bases, there was a span of 4 bases. In DNA form, the CDR3 reads TGTGCCAGCAGCCCGTCGAACACCGGGGAGCTGTTTTTT. This gives the protein CASSPSNTGELFF.

V usage is TRBV4-1 and J usage is TRBJ1-3; a possible D gene is TRBD1 (6 bases). Germline lookup yields CDR1 MGHRA and CDR2 YSYEKL. The CDR3 runs to 17 residues. V was cut by 1 base and J by 1 base, with 14 bases left in between. The CDR3: CASSQGRQASSGNTIYF. As DNA, the CDR3 is TGCGCCAGCAGCCAAGGGCGACAGGCCAGTTCTGGAAACACCATATATTTT.

The chain couples TRBV10-3 to TRBJ2-7; 7 bases agree with TRBD1. Germline loops: CDR1 ENHRY, CDR2 SYGVKD. This CDR3 is built from 13 residues. Trimming at V came to 10 bases and at J to 3 bases, leaving 9 bases not matched to a gene. The CDR3 reads CATTPTGNYEQYF. The CDR3 DNA sequence: TGTGCCACCACCCCGACAGGGAACTACGAGCAGTACTTC.

This clone was observed a handful of times. This chain links TRBV7-9 with TRBJ1-6; a weak D match, TRBD1 (6 bases). Germline assignment: CDR1 SEHNR and CDR2 FQNEAQ (reference sequence). The CDR3 runs to 15 residues. V dropped 5 bases and J dropped 6 bases, with 14 bases sitting between them. This CDR3 reads CASSPTTGTNSPLHF. In DNA, the CDR3 is TGTGCCAGCAGCCCAACAACAGGGACTAATTCACCCCTCCACTTT. The full variable domain, rest sourced from reference TRBV7-9 and TRBJ1-6, is DTGVSQNPRHKITKRGQNVTFRCDPISEHNRLYWYRQTLGQGPEFLTYFQNEAQLEKSRLLSDRFSAERPKGSFSTLEIQRTEQGDSAMYLCASSPTTGTNSPLHFGNGTRLTVT.

The rearrangement joins TRBV10-3 to TRBJ2-5; TRBD2 matches at 8 bases. CDR1 ENHRY and CDR2 SYGVKD come from the germline V gene. This CDR3 has 14 amino acids. J gave up 3 bases and V 5 bases, and 5 bases lay outside the gene matches. The CDR3 sequence is CAISSGLGEETQYF. The CDR3 DNA is TGTGCCATCAGTTCGGGACTAGGGGAAGAGACCCAGTACTTC.

The gene calls are TRBV28 and TRBJ2-3; the D is unclear. The CDR3 extends over 11 amino acids. Trimming pared 2 bases from V and 8 bases from J, leaving 5 bases between. Germline V gives CDR1 MDHEN, CDR2 SYDVKM. The CDR3 loop is CASSLSGTQYF. The CDR3 DNA sequence: TGTGCCAGCAGTTTAAGTGGTACGCAGTATTTT.

J is TRBJ2-3 and V is TRBV4-2; unclear D gene. V lost 4 bases, J lost 3 bases, and 11 bases lay in between. The CDR3 runs 14 residues. Per the germline V gene, CDR1 is LGHNA and CDR2 is YNFKEQ. CDR3 sequence reads: CASSPGHQTDTQYF. In DNA, the CDR3 is TGTGCCAGCAGCCCCGGCCATCAGACAGATACGCAGTATTTT.

The chain carries TRBV11-2 and TRBJ1-4; 7 bases agree with TRBD1. Germline assignment: CDR1 SGHAT and CDR2 FQNNGV. V was pared by 5 bases and J by 6 bases, with 12 bases of the junction left unmatched. The CDR3 consists of 16 residues. The CDR3 DNA sequence: TGTGCCAGCAGCCTAACAGGGGCCGCAGGATATGAAAAACTGTTTTTT. It translates to CASSLTGAAGYEKLFF. Full variable domain (missing parts from reference TRBV11-2 and TRBJ1-4): EAGVAQSPRYKIIEKRQSVAFWCNPISGHATLYWYQQILGQGPKLLIQFQNNGVVDDSQLPKDRFSAERLKGVDSTLKIQPAKLEDSAVYLCASSLTGAAGYEKLFFGSGTQLSVL.

This clone was seen only a few times. Written as DNA, the CDR3 is TGTGCCAGCAGCTTAGTGTCTAGCGGGAAGGGCGAGCAGTACTTC. This sequence encodes CASSLVSSGKGEQYF. This chain uses TRBV7-9 with TRBJ2-7; 9 positions match TRBD2. Germline CDR1 SEHNR, CDR2 FQNEAQ (reference sequence). CDR3 length: 15 residues. The V and J ends lost 1 base and 6 bases, in that order; junction bases with no gene match: 7. Full variable domain (missing parts from reference TRBV7-9 and TRBJ2-7): DTGVSQNPRHKITKRGQNVTFRCDPISEHNRLYWYRQTLGQGPEFLTYFQNEAQLEKSRLLSDRFSAERPKGSFSTLEIQRTEQGDSAMYLCASSLVSSGKGEQYFGPGTRLTVT.

V usage is TRBV20-1 and J usage is TRBJ1-2; the D gene is possibly TRBD1 (5 bases). From germline, CDR1 is DFQATT and CDR2 SNEGSKA (reference sequence). The CDR3 length is 11 residues. Trimming removed 8 bases at V and 4 bases at J, with 11 bases between. The CDR3 nucleotides are TGCAGTCCCAAGACAGCCTATGGCTACACCTTC. Its translation: CSPKTAYGYTF.

The chain has TRBV5-1 and TRBJ2-5; unclear D gene. Per germline, CDR1 SGHRS and CDR2 YFSETQ. The CDR3 has 14 amino acids. V was trimmed by 0 bases and J by 3 bases, leaving 9 bases between them. The CDR3 DNA reads as TGCGCCAGCAGCTTGGGTCGGGTCAAAGAGACCCAGTACTTC. Translated: CASSLGRVKETQYF.

J is TRBJ2-2 and V is TRBV28; D possibly corresponds to TRBD2 (6 bases). Trimming pared 8 bases from V and 3 bases from J, leaving 19 bases between. The CDR3 length is 16 residues. CDR1 MDHEN and CDR2 SYDVKM come from the germline V gene. The CDR3 nucleotides are TGTGCCAGCTCTTATCAGGGTAGCGGCCACACCGGGGAGCTGTTTTTT. Protein sequence: CASSYQGSGHTGELFF.

This clone is a singleton in its sample. CDR3: CASSPRGVLRGYGYTF. For the CDR3, the DNA is TGTGCCAGCAGCCCTCGGGGGGTCCTACGAGGGTATGGCTACACCTTC. V is TRBV5-4 and J is TRBJ1-2; D is possibly TRBD1 (5 bases). CDR1 and CDR2 from the germline V gene are SGHNT and YYREEE (reference sequence). Deletions cut 4 bases from V and 5 bases from J, with 21 bases between. This CDR3 contains 16 residues.

This sequence joins TRBV5-4 and TRBJ2-1, with D uncertain. This CDR3 has 12 amino acids. Trimming left V 4 bases short and J 4 bases short, with 6 bases between. Germline loops: CDR1 SGHNT, CDR2 YYREEE (reference sequence). The CDR3 bases are TGTGCCAGCAGCCGGACGTACAATGAGCAGTTCTTC. Protein sequence: CASSRTYNEQFF.

The chain carries TRBV10-2 and TRBJ2-1; 13 positions match TRBD2. The V and J ends lost 6 bases and 7 bases, in that order; junction bases with no gene match: 6. Germline lookup yields CDR1 WSHSY and CDR2 SAAADI. This CDR3 has 15 amino acids. CDR3 bases: TGCGCCAGCAGCGAACCGGGACTAGCGGGAAATGAGCAGTTCTTC. Translation: CASSEPGLAGNEQFF.

V usage is TRBV10-3 and J usage is TRBJ2-5, with D perhaps TRBD1 (6 bases). V shed 3 bases and J shed 5 bases, with 10 bases lying between them. The CDR3 runs to 13 residues. Germline CDR1 ENHRY, CDR2 SYGVKD. The CDR3 coding sequence is TGTGCCATCAGTGACGGTACAGGGGAGACCCAGTACTTC. It translates to CAISDGTGETQYF.

J is TRBJ1-2 and V is TRBV6-6; D is unclear. The CDR3 totals 12 residues. Trimming stripped 0 bases from V and 8 bases from J, with 7 bases between. Looked up from germline, CDR1 is MNHNY and CDR2 is SVGAGI (reference sequence). The CDR3 DNA sequence: TGTGCCAGCAGTTACTCTAGGGCCGGCTACACCTTC. This encodes CASSYSRAGYTF.

J is TRBJ2-1 and V is TRBV5-4; the match to TRBD1 covers 10 bases. Germline CDR1 is SGHNT and CDR2 is YYREEE (reference sequence). Unmatched junction bases numbered 10, after V lost 5 bases and J lost 5 bases. The CDR3 loop spans 16 amino acids. The CDR3 here is CASRRGRDRGNNEQFF. Written as DNA, the CDR3 is TGTGCCAGCAGGCGTGGGAGGGACAGGGGAAACAATGAGCAGTTCTTC.

In the case of this clone: The sample carries other DNA sequences with the same CDR3. The chain links TRBV2 to TRBJ2-5, with D uncertain. The CDR3 contains 12 residues. V lost 3 bases, J lost 5 bases, and 7 bases lay in between. Germline assignment: CDR1 SNHLY and CDR2 FYNNEI. The CDR3 loop reads CASSDSGETQYF. The CDR3 nucleotides are TGTGCCAGCAGTGACTCAGGCGAGACCCAGTACTTC.

The chain joins TRBV4-2 to TRBJ2-1, with D possibly being TRBD2 (5 bases). Per the germline V gene, CDR1 is LGHNA and CDR2 is YNFKEQ. The CDR3 covers 15 residues. Trimming left V 1 base short and J 2 bases short, with 9 bases between. The CDR3, as DNA: TGTGCCAGCAGCCAAGGAGGGCTCCCCTACAATGAGCAGTTCTTC. Translation gives CASSQGGLPYNEQFF.

This chain uses TRBV18 with TRBJ2-2; D is ambiguous. Trimming stripped 1 base from V and 4 bases from J, with 4 bases between. The CDR3 runs 13 residues. CDR1 and CDR2 from the germline V gene are KGHSH and LQKENI. This CDR3 is CASSPRTTGELFF. CDR3 DNA sequence: TGTGCCAGCTCACCACGGACCACCGGGGAGCTGTTTTTT.

The chain combines TRBV7-9 with TRBJ2-7; D gene unclear. Germline V gene data show CDR1 as SEHNR and CDR2 as FQNEAQ (reference sequence). The CDR3 runs to 14 residues. V shed 1 base and J shed 0 bases, with 7 bases lying between them. The CDR3 region has the DNA TGTGCCAGCAGCTTAGTACCGAACTCCTACGAGCAGTACTTC. It specifies CASSLVPNSYEQYF.

The rearrangement uses TRBV7-9 and TRBJ2-5, with no clear D. V was clipped by 5 bases and J by 1 base, with 8 bases between them. This CDR3 contains 13 residues. The germline CDR1 and CDR2 sequences are SEHNR and FQNEAQ (reference sequence). This CDR3 is CASSRSLQETQYF. The CDR3 nucleotides are TGTGCCAGCAGCCGAAGCCTCCAAGAGACCCAGTACTTC.

The J gene is TRBJ1-4, the V gene TRBV27; D may be TRBD1 (5 bases). V was clipped by 6 bases and J by 2 bases, with 13 bases between them. There are 15 residues in the CDR3. The germline V gene encodes CDR1 MNHEY and CDR2 SMNVEV (reference sequence). CDR3 sequence reads: CASRDGGTTNEKLFF. CDR3 DNA sequence: TGTGCCAGCAGAGATGGTGGGACTACTAATGAAAAACTGTTTTTT.

V usage is TRBV19 and J usage is TRBJ2-7, with 9 positions matching TRBD1. CDR3 length: 14 amino acids. Germline V gene data show CDR1 as LNHDA and CDR2 as SQIVND (reference sequence). V shed 4 bases, J shed 7 bases, and the junction held 8 bases outside the gene matches. This CDR3 reads CASSRTGTGFEQYF. The CDR3 DNA reads as TGTGCCAGTAGTAGAACCGGGACAGGGTTTGAGCAGTACTTC.

This chain joins TRBV27 and TRBJ2-7; maybe TRBD1 (7 bases). This CDR3 comprises 12 residues. Germline lookup yields CDR1 MNHEY and CDR2 SMNVEV (reference sequence). V gave up 11 bases and J gave up 3 bases, with 14 bases separating them. CDR3 sequence: CASGGTDYEQYF. The CDR3, as DNA: TGTGCCTCCGGCGGGACAGACTACGAGCAGTACTTC.

The chain carries TRBV6-5 and TRBJ2-7; 11 bases align to TRBD2. This CDR3 has 15 amino acids. The germline CDR1 and CDR2 sequences are MNHEY and SVGAGI. Trimming took 3 bases from V and 4 from J; bases not matched to a gene: 5. Written as DNA, the CDR3 is TGTGCCAGCAGTTATCCCCTAGCGGGAGGATACGAGCAGTACTTC. It codes for CASSYPLAGGYEQYF.

This rearrangement joins TRBV6-6 to TRBJ2-7; D tentatively reads TRBD1 or TRBD2 (5 bases each). Germline V lookup: CDR1 MNHNY, CDR2 SVGAGI (reference sequence). Trimming shortened V by 5 bases and J by 0 bases, and 8 bases separated the two germline ends. The CDR3 runs 13 residues. The CDR3 is CASSRGDSYEQYF. CDR3 in DNA: TGTGCCAGCAGTAGAGGGGACTCCTACGAGCAGTACTTC.